Listed here are 2 T cell receptor beta chains from one sample, sequenced in a study of blood T cell repertoires in COVID-19. Sequencing used immunoSEQ multiplex PCR; TCRdb keeps in-frame clones, though not all of them. This table holds roughly 50,000 clones, 90% found once. The sample was peripheral blood. These receptors came from a woman in her thirties or forties with active COVID-19.

The chain recombines TRBV11-3 with TRBJ2-1; D not certain. CDR1 and CDR2 from the germline V gene are SGHNT and YENEEA. V was trimmed by 1 base and J by 0 bases, leaving 4 bases between them. The length of the CDR3 is 14 residues. Here the CDR3 DNA reads TGTGCCAGCAGCTTAGGGAGCTCCTACAATGAGCAGTTCTTC. It encodes CASSLGSSYNEQFF.

This clone has only a few counts. V gene TRBV23-1 combines with J gene TRBJ1-2, with TRBD1 matching 7 bases. TRBV23-1 is noted as an ORF with a role that remains uncertain. V lost 2 bases to trimming and J lost 7 bases; unmatched junction nucleotides: 16. There are 17 residues in the CDR3. The CDR3 spells CASSQNTMETGLGGYTF. CDR3 sequence (DNA): TGCGCCAGCAGTCAAAATACTATGGAGACAGGGCTAGGTGGCTACACCTTC.